These 17 T cell receptor beta chains came from one sample sequenced in a study of regulatory dendritic cells for organ transplantation. This table comes from immunoSEQ multiplex PCR, and its TCRdb copy is limited to in-frame clones, with some not included. Found here are under 45,000 clones, about 88% of them singletons; the top ten hold over 0.06%. The sequencing sample was made of naive CD4+ T cells from blood. As for subset: CD45RA+ naive T cells. Receptor source: a human donor in good health.

The chain joins TRBV19 to TRBJ1-2; D gene unclear. V lost 3 bases and J 4 bases, leaving 12 bases between the germline ends. CDR1 LNHDA and CDR2 SQIVND come from the germline V gene (reference sequence). The CDR3 consists of 14 residues. CDR3 DNA sequence: TGTGCCAGTAGTATCGGACCCCTGGCCTATGGCTACACCTTC. It codes for CASSIGPLAYGYTF.

The chain joins TRBV6-5 to TRBJ1-1; D is unclear. There are 14 residues in the CDR3. Trimming took 7 bases from V and 4 from J, leaving 16 bases between them. CDR1 and CDR2 from the germline V gene are MNHEY and SVGAGI. CDR3: CASNQFNRGTEAFF. The CDR3 DNA follows: TGTGCCAGCAATCAATTCAACCGGGGCACTGAAGCTTTCTTT.

The rearrangement joins TRBV7-2 to TRBJ2-3; D not certain. The CDR3 spans 12 residues. Germline loops: CDR1 SGHTA, CDR2 FQGNSA. Trimming took off 3 bases at V and 2 bases at J, with 3 bases between the two ends. DNA for the CDR3: TGTGCCAGCAGCTTCGTCACAGATACGCAGTATTTT. Residues: CASSFVTDTQYF.

This rearrangement joins TRBV30 to TRBJ2-1; a possible D gene is TRBD2 (5 bases). The V end was cut by 6 bases, the J end by 4 bases, with 22 bases between. The CDR3 spans 16 residues. Germline assignment: CDR1 GTSNPN and CDR2 SVGIG (reference sequence). The CDR3 is CACWRAGSLFYNEQFF. The CDR3 nucleotides read TGTGCCTGTTGGCGGGCGGGCTCTCTTTTTTACAATGAGCAGTTCTTC.

This chain joins TRBV6-5 and TRBJ1-4; maybe TRBD1 (6 bases). This CDR3 has 13 amino acids. V was cut by 4 bases and J by 12 bases, with 15 bases left in between. The V gene's germline CDR1 is MNHEY and CDR2 SVGAGI. The CDR3 protein is CASSLTRGGELFF. The CDR3 bases are TGTGCCAGCAGTTTGACCCGGGGGGGCGAACTGTTTTTT.

The genes are TRBV6-6 and TRBJ1-1; 7 bases align to TRBD1. V gave up 4 bases and J gave up 5 bases; unmatched junction bases: 4. The germline CDR1 and CDR2 sequences are MNHNY and SVGAGI (reference sequence). The CDR3 runs to 13 residues. CDR3 nucleotide sequence: TGTGCCAGCAGTTCACAGGGGCGGACTGAAGCTTTCTTT. Its translation is CASSSQGRTEAFF.

The chain links TRBV6-5 to TRBJ2-7; TRBD1 agrees at 7 bases. J lost 4 bases, V lost 7 bases, and 7 bases had no gene match. The germline CDR1 and CDR2 sequences are MNHEY and SVGAGI. The CDR3 loop spans 13 amino acids. The CDR3 coding sequence is TGTGCCAGCACGGCGACAGGGCATTACGAGCAGTACTTC. Protein sequence: CASTATGHYEQYF.

The rearrangement joins TRBV7-9 to TRBJ2-6, with 7 bases that match TRBD1. CDR1 and CDR2 from the germline V gene are SEHNR and FQNEAQ (reference sequence). V shed 5 bases, J shed 2 bases, and the junction held 3 bases outside the gene matches. The CDR3 runs to 15 residues. CDR3 DNA: TGTGCCAGCAGCGCAGACAGGGCTGGGGCCAACGTCCTGACTTTC. Translated: CASSADRAGANVLTF.

This chain joins TRBV7-9 and TRBJ1-1; D gene ambiguous. From germline, CDR1 is SEHNR and CDR2 FQNEAQ (reference sequence). There are 16 residues in the CDR3. Trimming shortened V by 1 base and J by 1 base, and 13 bases separated the two germline ends. CDR3 sequence (DNA): TGTGCCAGCAGCTTAGGGTCGGCGACACCGAACACTGAAGCTTTCTTT. This encodes CASSLGSATPNTEAFF.

The sample holds one count of this clone. A read error may produce the germline difference seen at one junction end. The chain employs TRBV5-1 and TRBJ2-1, with TRBD2 matching 11 bases. The CDR3 is 16 residues long. Per the germline V gene, CDR1 is SGHRS and CDR2 is YFSETQ. The CDR3, as DNA: TGCGCCAGCAGCTATTATAGCGGGAGGGCCTATAATGAGCAGTTCTTC. It codes for CASSYYSGRAYNEQFF.

The chain couples TRBV19 to TRBJ2-3; no clear D gene. The germline V gene encodes CDR1 LNHDA and CDR2 SQIVND (reference sequence). The CDR3 covers 13 residues. The ends were cut back, 6 bases at V and 0 bases at J, with 7 bases in the middle. CDR3 in DNA: TGTGCCAGTAGGCAGGTTAGCACAGATACGCAGTATTTT. Amino acid sequence: CASRQVSTDTQYF.

This clone is a singleton in its sample. V gene TRBV14 combines with J gene TRBJ1-2; D is ambiguous. The CDR3 loop spans 13 amino acids. CDR1 and CDR2 (germline): SGHDN, FVKESK. Deletions cut 5 bases from V and 8 bases from J, with 15 bases between. CDR3 sequence reads: CASSIRSAGGYTF. In DNA form, the CDR3 reads TGTGCCAGCAGCATACGATCGGCGGGGGGCTACACCTTC.

The rearrangement joins TRBV2 to TRBJ1-1; D not certain. This CDR3 has 13 amino acids. The germline V gene has CDR1 SNHLY and CDR2 FYNNEI. Trimming cost V 9 bases and J 4 bases, with 15 bases left between them. The CDR3 reads CARRGPAGTEAFF. The CDR3 DNA reads TGTGCCAGAAGAGGACCGGCGGGCACTGAAGCTTTCTTT.

As DNA, the CDR3 is TGCGCCAGCAGCTTGAATCTAGCGGGAGGACGGGAGACCCAGTACTTC. Amino acid sequence: CASSLNLAGGRETQYF. V gene TRBV5-1 combines with J gene TRBJ2-5; 11 nucleotides align to TRBD2. The CDR3 totals 16 residues. V dropped 1 base and J dropped 5; count of bases not matched to a gene: 7. Germline-derived CDR1 and CDR2 are SGHRS and YFSETQ.

A single count supports this clone. This chain links TRBV28 with TRBJ2-5; 15 nucleotides match TRBD2. The CDR3 sequence is 18 residues long. The V segment lost 5 bases and the J segment 4 bases; nucleotides outside the gene matches: 11. Germline CDR1 is MDHEN and CDR2 is SYDVKM. The CDR3 DNA sequence: TGTGCCAGCAGTCCTCCGGGACTAGCGGGAGGTAGTAGAGAGACCCAGTACTTC. Its translation is CASSPPGLAGGSRETQYF.

The chain recombines TRBV6-6 with TRBJ1-3; D is undetermined. Germline-derived CDR1 and CDR2 are MNHNY and SVGAGI (reference sequence). The CDR3 loop spans 11 amino acids. V was pared by 6 bases and J by 9 bases, with 9 bases between. The CDR3 DNA follows: TGTGCCAGCAGCTATCTAGGCACCATATATTTT. Translation: CASSYLGTIYF.

The chain carries TRBV11-3 and TRBJ2-1, with a weak D call TRBD2 (5 bases). Germline V gives CDR1 SGHNT, CDR2 YENEEA. V was clipped by 6 bases and J by 6 bases, with 18 bases between them. The CDR3 sequence is 15 residues long. In DNA form, the CDR3 reads TGTGCCAGCAGTCGAGGACTGAGCGCGGCCAATGAGCAGTTCTTC. This sequence encodes CASSRGLSAANEQFF.